The 26 T cell receptor beta chains reported below all come from one sample, sequenced in a study of blood T cell repertoires in COVID-19. Generated by immunoSEQ multiplex PCR, the TCRdb table keeps only in-frame clones and is missing some. This sample yields 150,000 to 200,000 clones, of which over 80% are seen a single time; under 15% belongs to the top ten. The sequenced material came from PBMCs or T cells enriched from blood (not recorded which). The receptor set was obtained from a woman aged 55-69 years who had recovered from COVID-19.

The CDR3 DNA reads as TGTGCCAGCAGTAAGGGGTTCCCGAACACTGAAGCTTTCTTT. Translating gives CASSKGFPNTEAFF. The chain couples TRBV2 to TRBJ1-1, with D perhaps TRBD1 (5 bases). The germline V gene encodes CDR1 SNHLY and CDR2 FYNNEI. The length of the CDR3 is 14 residues. Trimming removed 5 bases at V and 1 base at J, with 11 bases between.

In its sample, this clone was seen many times. The chain links TRBV2 to TRBJ2-2, with 7 bases matching TRBD1. The CDR3 length is 14 residues. Germline CDR1 and CDR2: SNHLY and FYNNEI. Germline trimming cut 5 bases from V and 4 bases from J; bases unmatched to any gene: 4. Here the CDR3 reads CASSRQGVTGELFF. The CDR3 nucleotides are TGTGCCAGCAGTCGACAGGGAGTCACCGGGGAGCTGTTTTTT. Full variable domain (outside the CDR3, taken from reference TRBV2 and TRBJ2-2): EPEVTQTPSHQVTQMGQEVILRCVPISNHLYFYWYRQILGQKVEFLVSFYNNEISEKSEIFDDQFSVERPDGSNFTLKIRSTKLEDSAMYFCASSRQGVTGELFFGEGSRLTVL.

The count of this clone is one. The rearrangement joins TRBV3-1 (or the pseudogene TRBV3-2) to TRBJ2-3; a weak D match, TRBD2 (6 bases). The CDR3 has 19 residues. CDR1 is LGHDT and CDR2 is YNNKEL in the germline V gene (reference sequence). Deletions cut 2 bases from V and 4 bases from J, with 25 bases between. This chain's CDR3 is CASSQLPGTAGYGADTQYF. DNA for the CDR3: TGTGCCAGCAGCCAACTTCCCGGGACTGCTGGTTACGGCGCAGATACGCAGTATTTT.

Written as DNA, the CDR3 is TGTGCCAGCAGCCCGGCTAGCGGGAGGGGCACCGGGGAGCTGTTTTTT. It encodes CASSPASGRGTGELFF. The V and J genes are TRBV28 and TRBJ2-2; 12 bases line up with TRBD2. Germline V gene sequence: CDR1 MDHEN, CDR2 SYDVKM. The CDR3 spans 16 residues. V dropped 6 bases and J dropped 4; count of bases not matched to a gene: 6. Based on the CDR3 plus reference TRBV28 and TRBJ2-2, the full variable domain is DVKVTQSSRYLVKRTGEKVFLECVQDMDHENMFWYRQDPGLGLRLIYFSYDVKMKEKGDIPEGYSVSREKKERFSLILESASTNQTSMYLCASSPASGRGTGELFFGEGSRLTVL.

This chain links TRBV2 with TRBJ1-5; 9 nucleotides align to TRBD1. This CDR3 contains 12 residues. CDR1 and CDR2 (germline): SNHLY, FYNNEI. The trim removed 1 base at V and 15 bases at J, leaving 4 bases unmatched. CDR3 protein: CASSEGDRAMHF. CDR3 DNA sequence: TGTGCCAGCAGTGAAGGGGACAGGGCAATGCATTTT. The variable domain in full, completed from reference TRBV2 and TRBJ1-5, reads EPEVTQTPSHQVTQMGQEVILRCVPISNHLYFYWYRQILGQKVEFLVSFYNNEISEKSEIFDDQFSVERPDGSNFTLKIRSTKLEDSAMYFCASSEGDRAMHFGDGTRLSIL.

CDR3 sequence: CASSIGGFDEKLFF. The DNA of the CDR3 is TGTGCCAGTAGTATAGGAGGGTTCGATGAAAAACTGTTTTTT. V usage is TRBV19 and J usage is TRBJ1-4; D unresolved. This CDR3 is 14 amino acids long. Germline lookup yields CDR1 LNHDA and CDR2 SQIVND (reference sequence). Trimming stripped 1 base from V and 6 bases from J, with 9 bases between.

This clone was detected only once. The V gene is TRBV2, the J gene TRBJ2-1; 11 bases are shared with TRBD2. The CDR3 extends over 15 amino acids. Germline V gives CDR1 SNHLY, CDR2 FYNNEI. The V segment lost 6 bases and the J segment 6 bases; nucleotides outside the gene matches: 7. In DNA form, the CDR3 reads TGTGCCAGCAGGTATACTAGCGGGGGCTCCAATGAGCAGTTCTTC. Encoded protein: CASRYTSGGSNEQFF.

V gene TRBV7-2 combines with J gene TRBJ1-4; no firm D call. V lost 5 bases to trimming and J lost 6 bases, with 13 bases between them. Germline V gives CDR1 SGHTA, CDR2 FQGNSA. The CDR3 sequence is 14 residues long. Here the CDR3 DNA reads TGTGCCAGCAGCGAGCGGCCCTCGGATGAAAAACTGTTTTTT. Translating it yields CASSERPSDEKLFF.

The V call is TRBV5-5, the J call TRBJ1-5; D call uncertain. CDR1 and CDR2 (germline): SGHKS, YYEKEE (reference sequence). The CDR3 sequence is 14 residues long. V lost 4 bases and J 4 bases, leaving 12 bases between the germline ends. The CDR3 coding sequence is TGTGCCAGCAGCCCCCCGGGAACTAATCAGCCCCAGCATTTT. This sequence encodes CASSPPGTNQPQHF.

The chain joins TRBV5-1 to TRBJ2-1; 9 nucleotides align to TRBD2. Germline CDR1 reads SGHRS; CDR2 reads YFSETQ. This CDR3 is 15 amino acids long. V lost 3 bases to trimming and J lost 1 base; unmatched junction nucleotides: 2. The CDR3 is CASSSAGGSYNEQFF. The CDR3 DNA reads as TGCGCCAGCAGCTCGGCGGGAGGGTCCTACAATGAGCAGTTCTTC.

This rearrangement joins TRBV4-2 to TRBJ2-5; 8 bases are a match to TRBD1. CDR1 is LGHNA and CDR2 is YNFKEQ in the germline V gene. The V gene end was trimmed by 3 bases and the J gene end by 1 base; junction bases not matched to a gene: 13. The CDR3 contains 18 residues. The chain's CDR3 is CASSQKVGTGLFQETQYF. The CDR3 DNA reads TGTGCCAGCAGCCAGAAGGTCGGGACAGGCCTCTTCCAAGAGACCCAGTACTTC.

The chain is built from TRBV28 and TRBJ2-6; 8 positions match TRBD1. Looked up from germline, CDR1 is MDHEN and CDR2 is SYDVKM. V was pared by 5 bases and J by 3 bases, with 3 bases of the junction left unmatched. The CDR3 contains 15 residues. Here the CDR3 DNA reads TGTGCCAGCAGTGCAGGGGGCATTGGGGCCAACGTCCTGACTTTC. It is translated as CASSAGGIGANVLTF.

The rearrangement uses TRBV28 and TRBJ2-7, with D possibly TRBD2 on 6 matching bases. The germline V gene has CDR1 MDHEN and CDR2 SYDVKM. The CDR3 extends over 12 amino acids. V lost 11 bases and J lost 7, with 18 bases in between. DNA for the CDR3: TGTGCCCTTCTAGCGTCCTTTGGGGAGCAGTACTTC. Translated: CALLASFGEQYF.

The V call is TRBV3-1 (or the pseudogene TRBV3-2), the J call TRBJ2-3; 9 bases are shared with TRBD2. With V trimmed by 2 bases and J by 3 bases, 6 bases remained unmatched. Germline CDR1 is LGHDT and CDR2 is YNNKEL (reference sequence). The CDR3 extends over 16 amino acids. The CDR3 loop is CASSQSLAGLTDTQYF. Written as DNA, the CDR3 is TGTGCCAGCAGCCAATCCCTAGCGGGGCTTACAGATACGCAGTATTTT.

A few counts support this clone. V usage is TRBV5-1 and J usage is TRBJ1-1; possibly TRBD1 for D (6 bases). With 2 bases removed from V and 3 bases from J, the gap between germline ends came to 11 bases. The CDR3 has 14 amino acids. Germline loops: CDR1 SGHRS, CDR2 YFSETQ. The DNA of the CDR3 is TGCGCCAGCAGCTTTCAGGGGATAGACACTGAAGCTTTCTTT. Translated: CASSFQGIDTEAFF.

This clone has a handful of counts. The chain combines TRBV21-1 with TRBJ1-5; the table's D call of TRBD1 was not tested on the DNA. TRBV21-1 is designated a pseudogene. The CDR3 is 17 residues long. CDR3 sequence reads: CASIGDRGRRSNQPQHF. The CDR3 DNA sequence: TGTGCCAGCATAGGGGACAGGGGGCGCAGGAGCAATCAGCCCCAGCATTTT.

J is TRBJ1-1 and V is TRBV11-2, with D unclear. Germline V gene data show CDR1 as SGHAT and CDR2 as FQNNGV. Trimming left V 4 bases short and J 1 base short, with 7 bases between. CDR3 length: 13 residues. CDR3 in amino acids: CASSSDSNTEAFF. CDR3 in DNA: TGTGCCAGCAGCTCCGACTCGAACACTGAAGCTTTCTTT.

This sequence joins TRBV2 and TRBJ1-1; D unresolved. This CDR3 has 13 residues. V lost 0 bases to trimming and J lost 2 bases, with 4 bases between them. CDR1 is SNHLY and CDR2 is FYNNEI in the germline V gene. In nucleotides, the CDR3 is TGTGCCAGCAGTGAAGCAGCTAACACTGAAGCTTTCTTT. It encodes CASSEAANTEAFF.

The chain uses TRBV5-4 and TRBJ2-3; the match to TRBD2 covers 11 bases. CDR3 length: 15 amino acids. V shed 4 bases, J shed 4 bases, and the junction held 5 bases outside the gene matches. Germline V gene sequence: CDR1 SGHNT, CDR2 YYREEE (reference sequence). The CDR3 DNA reads as TGTGCCAGCAGCGCAACTAGCGGGAGCTCAGATACGCAGTATTTT. It codes for CASSATSGSSDTQYF.

This clone was seen a handful of times. The genes are TRBV28 and TRBJ1-5, with 8 bases identical to TRBD1. The CDR3 sequence is 15 residues long. CDR1 MDHEN and CDR2 SYDVKM come from the germline V gene. V lost 5 bases and J lost 2; bases outside the gene matches: 5. CDR3 residues: CASSPGGAGNQPQHF. The CDR3 DNA reads TGTGCCAGCAGTCCAGGGGGCGCAGGCAATCAGCCCCAGCATTTT.

This chain uses TRBV5-1 with TRBJ1-4; 7 bases agree with TRBD1. The CDR3 extends over 15 amino acids. From germline, CDR1 is SGHRS and CDR2 YFSETQ. V shed 4 bases and J 6 bases; nucleotides not matched to a gene: 9. The CDR3 spells CASSLRDSPDEKLFF. For the CDR3, the DNA is TGCGCCAGCAGCCTACGGGACAGTCCGGATGAAAAACTGTTTTTT.

This clone was found once. The chain carries TRBV4-1 and TRBJ1-1; D possibly corresponds to TRBD1 (6 bases). V gave up 6 bases and J gave up 4 bases, with 18 bases separating them. CDR3 length: 15 amino acids. CDR1 is MGHRA, CDR2 YSYEKL, per germline. The CDR3 region has the DNA TGCGCCAGCAGTTACCCCGGGACACGAGGCACTGAAGCTTTCTTT. Translation: CASSYPGTRGTEAFF.

The chain joins TRBV29-1 to TRBJ2-5; 7 positions match TRBD1. Germline V gives CDR1 SQVTM, CDR2 ANQGSEA. CDR3 length: 12 residues. V lost 6 bases to trimming and J lost 4 bases; unmatched junction nucleotides: 5. The CDR3: CSVETGPETQYF. The DNA for the CDR3 is TGCAGCGTGGAGACAGGGCCAGAGACCCAGTACTTC.

The V and J genes are TRBV11-2 and TRBJ1-2; the D gene is possibly TRBD1 (6 bases). Trimming removed 1 base at V and 4 bases at J, with 13 bases between. The CDR3 runs 15 residues. From germline, CDR1 is SGHAT and CDR2 FQNNGV. CDR3 bases: TGTGCCAGCAGCTTAGCGTCGGGACAACTCTATGGCTACACCTTC. It yields the protein CASSLASGQLYGYTF.

The V call is TRBV12-2, the J call TRBJ1-1; TRBD1 is taken as the D call from the table, unchecked against the DNA. TRBV12-2 is classified as a pseudogene. This CDR3 is 16 amino acids long. The CDR3 coding sequence is TGTGCAAGTCGCCTATACCCCCCCGCTAGGGGTACTGAAGCTTTCTTT. It encodes CASRLYPPARGTEAFF.

The chain combines TRBV2 with TRBJ2-7; no clear D gene. From germline, CDR1 is SNHLY and CDR2 FYNNEI. Trimming took 7 bases from V and 0 from J, leaving 13 bases between them. CDR3 size: 14 residues. This CDR3 reads CASKPLVSSYEQYF. CDR3 bases: TGTGCCAGCAAACCGCTAGTAAGCTCCTACGAGCAGTACTTC.